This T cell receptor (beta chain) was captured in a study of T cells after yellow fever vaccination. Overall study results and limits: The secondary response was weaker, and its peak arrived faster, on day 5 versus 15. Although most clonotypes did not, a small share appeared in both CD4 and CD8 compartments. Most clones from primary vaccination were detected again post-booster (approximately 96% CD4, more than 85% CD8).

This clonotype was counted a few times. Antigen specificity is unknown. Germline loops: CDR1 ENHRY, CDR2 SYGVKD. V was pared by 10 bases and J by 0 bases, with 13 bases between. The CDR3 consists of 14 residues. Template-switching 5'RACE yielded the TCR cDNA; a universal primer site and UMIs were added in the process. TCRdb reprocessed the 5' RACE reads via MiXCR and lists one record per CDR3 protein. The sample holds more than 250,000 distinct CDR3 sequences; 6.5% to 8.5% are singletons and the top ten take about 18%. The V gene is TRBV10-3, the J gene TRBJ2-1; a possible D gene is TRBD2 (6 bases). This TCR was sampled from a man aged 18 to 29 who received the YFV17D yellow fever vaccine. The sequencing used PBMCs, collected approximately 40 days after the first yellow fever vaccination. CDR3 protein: CASGTGSSYNEQFF. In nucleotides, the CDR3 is TGTGCCAGCGGGACGGGCAGCTCCTACAATGAGCAGTTCTTC.